The 19 T cell receptor beta chains given below trace back to one sample, sequenced in a study of T cell repertoires in cytomegalovirus infection. TCRdb reprocessed the reads with MiXCR, giving one entry per CDR3 protein. The sample records 150,000 to 200,000 distinct CDR3 sequences, approximately 15% being singletons. Sequenced sample: PBMCs. These receptors were obtained from a human donor in good health (CMV status not recorded). Some clones in this sample may be carry-over from other donors' samples.

This clonotype appeared many times. The gene calls are TRBV5-4 and TRBJ1-2, with TRBD1 matching over 8 bases. Germline CDR1 reads SGHNT; CDR2 reads YYREEE (reference sequence). The CDR3 contains 14 residues. J was trimmed by 2 bases and V by 4 bases; bases with no gene match: 4. The CDR3 reads CASSRRGPNYGYTF. The CDR3 DNA follows: TGTGCCAGCAGCCGCAGGGGGCCCAACTATGGCTACACCTTC. The variable domain in full, completed from reference TRBV5-4 and TRBJ1-2, reads ETGVTQSPTHLIKTRGQQVTLRCSSQSGHNTVSWYQQALGQGPQFIFQYYREEENGRGNFPPRFSGLQFPNYSSELNVNALELDDSALYLCASSRRGPNYGYTFGSGTRLTVV.

A few counts support this clonotype. J is TRBJ1-1 and V is TRBV20-1, with D unresolved. Germline lookup yields CDR1 DFQATT and CDR2 SNEGSKA (reference sequence). V dropped 6 bases and J dropped 4 bases, with 18 bases sitting between them. There are 14 residues in the CDR3. The CDR3 sequence is CSAPSGSIGTEAFF. DNA for the CDR3: TGCAGTGCCCCCTCTGGTTCGATAGGCACTGAAGCTTTCTTT.

This clonotype was seen repeatedly, ten times or more. The chain joins TRBV28 to TRBJ2-3; 7 positions agree with TRBD2. This CDR3 contains 15 residues. Germline V gene sequence: CDR1 MDHEN, CDR2 SYDVKM. Germline trimming cut 3 bases from V and 1 base from J; bases unmatched to any gene: 4. The CDR3 region is CASSFGGEGTDTQYF. The CDR3 nucleotides read TGTGCCAGCAGTTTTGGGGGGGAAGGCACAGATACGCAGTATTTT.

At least ten counts were recorded for this clonotype. This chain joins TRBV5-5 and TRBJ1-6; TRBD1 is a possible D gene (6 bases). V was trimmed by 4 bases and J by 14 bases, leaving 19 bases between them. The CDR3 runs to 14 residues. Germline assignment: CDR1 SGHKS and CDR2 YYEKEE (reference sequence). CDR3 DNA: TGTGCCAGCAGCCTGGACAGTAACCTTAAGACCCTCCACTTT. This codes for CASSLDSNLKTLHF.

Here the CDR3 DNA reads TGCAGTGCTAGAGATGGGGCAGGGACAGGAAACACCATATATTTT. Residues: CSARDGAGTGNTIYF. The J gene is TRBJ1-3, the V gene TRBV20-1; the D gene is possibly TRBD1 (6 bases). With 0 bases removed from V and 4 bases from J, the gap between germline ends came to 13 bases. Per germline, CDR1 DFQATT and CDR2 SNEGSKA (reference sequence). CDR3 length: 15 amino acids.

The sample holds many counts of this clonotype. V usage is TRBV7-9 and J usage is TRBJ2-5; D is unresolved. Germline loops: CDR1 SEHNR, CDR2 FQNEAQ (reference sequence). V shed 5 bases and J shed 2 bases, with 9 bases lying between them. The CDR3 loop spans 13 amino acids. The CDR3 region is CASSHTGQETQYF. DNA for the CDR3: TGTGCCAGCAGCCATACCGGGCAAGAGACCCAGTACTTC.

The rearrangement joins TRBV28 to TRBJ1-1, with 8 positions matching TRBD1. V lost 5 bases to trimming and J lost 1 base; unmatched junction nucleotides: 12. CDR1 and CDR2 (germline): MDHEN, SYDVKM. The CDR3 is 17 residues long. The CDR3 is CASSLKLRGRENTEAFF. CDR3 DNA: TGTGCCAGCAGTCTAAAACTCAGGGGGCGCGAGAACACTGAAGCTTTCTTT.

Worth noting for this clonotype: The junction departs from germline at one end; a sequencing error may be responsible. This chain connects TRBV20-1 to TRBJ1-6; D unresolved. The CDR3 totals 16 residues. Germline CDR1 reads DFQATT; CDR2 reads SNEGSKA (reference sequence). CDR3 nucleotide sequence: TGCAGTGCTAGACACCGCTCGACGTCCTATAATTCACCCCGCCACTTT. Amino acids: CSARHRSTSYNSPRHF.

This clonotype was observed at least ten times. The rearrangement links TRBV11-3 to TRBJ2-1; TRBD2 matches at 10 bases. The ends lost 5 bases at V and 1 base at J; junction bases unmatched: 5. The CDR3 is made up of 16 amino acids. The germline CDR1 and CDR2 sequences are SGHNT and YENEEA. CDR3 sequence: CASSHRTSGSYNEQFF. The CDR3 bases are TGTGCCAGCAGCCACAGGACTAGCGGATCCTACAATGAGCAGTTCTTC.

This clonotype was detected many times. The chain recombines TRBV7-9 with TRBJ2-7; D may be TRBD1 or TRBD2 (6 bases each). CDR1 is SEHNR and CDR2 is FQNEAQ in the germline V gene (reference sequence). This CDR3 is 14 amino acids long. With 5 bases removed from V and 6 bases from J, the gap between germline ends came to 17 bases. CDR3 region: CASSAGLRGVEQYF. In DNA form, the CDR3 reads TGTGCCAGCAGCGCCGGGCTGAGGGGGGTCGAGCAGTACTTC.

This sequence joins TRBV25-1 and TRBJ1-1; TRBD1 matches 8 bases. With V trimmed by 5 bases and J by 3 bases, 8 bases remained unmatched. CDR3 length equals 15 residues. Germline values: CDR1 MGHDK, CDR2 SYGVNS. The CDR3 reads CASSLDRVHDTEAFF. The CDR3 DNA reads TGTGCCAGCAGTTTGGACAGGGTGCATGACACTGAAGCTTTCTTT.

This clonotype was detected a few times. The chain links TRBV24-1 to TRBJ2-1; TRBD2 is a possible D gene (6 bases). The germline V and J ends were trimmed by 4 bases and 10 bases, with 16 bases remaining between them. In germline, CDR1 is KGHDR, CDR2 SFDVKD. CDR3 length equals 14 residues. The CDR3 region is CATSEPGWRGEQFF. As DNA, the CDR3 is TGTGCCACCAGTGAGCCGGGCTGGAGGGGAGAGCAGTTCTTC.

This clonotype was observed a few times. The gene calls are TRBV7-9 and TRBJ1-5; the D gene is possibly TRBD1 (6 bases). The germline CDR1 and CDR2 sequences are SEHNR and FQNEAQ (reference sequence). The CDR3 has 13 residues. The V and J ends lost 7 bases and 5 bases respectively, with 12 bases between them. In nucleotides, the CDR3 is TGTGCCAGCAACGGACAGTGGGATCAGCCCCAGCATTTT. Translated: CASNGQWDQPQHF. Complete variable domain (other parts from reference TRBV7-9 and TRBJ1-5): DTGVSQNPRHKITKRGQNVTFRCDPISEHNRLYWYRQTLGQGPEFLTYFQNEAQLEKSRLLSDRFSAERPKGSFSTLEIQRTEQGDSAMYLCASNGQWDQPQHFGDGTRLSIL.

This clonotype occurred once. CDR3 loop: CASSSSQTVKRLGEQYF. The CDR3 DNA reads as TGTGCCAGCAGTTCAAGCCAGACAGTAAAGAGACTTGGCGAGCAGTACTTC. The genes are TRBV28 and TRBJ2-7; tentatively, D is TRBD1 (5 bases). Germline CDR1 reads MDHEN; CDR2 reads SYDVKM. The CDR3 contains 17 residues. V gave up 4 bases and J gave up 6 bases, with 25 bases separating them.

The V and J genes are TRBV7-9 and TRBJ2-5, with D uncertain. The germline gives CDR1 SEHNR, CDR2 FQNEAQ (reference sequence). The CDR3 spans 15 residues. Trimming removed 1 base at V and 1 base at J, with 10 bases between. Here the CDR3 DNA reads TGTGCCAGCAGCTTAGGTCGAGGTGTCCAAGAGACCCAGTACTTC. It is translated as CASSLGRGVQETQYF.

The chain combines TRBV28 with TRBJ1-5; 7 positions agree with TRBD1. V trimming: 4 bases; J trimming: 3 bases; junction bases outside the gene matches: 12. This CDR3 region has 17 residues. Germline values: CDR1 MDHEN, CDR2 SYDVKM. CDR3 sequence: CASSSVGQAAINQPQHF. The CDR3 coding sequence is TGTGCCAGCAGTTCAGTAGGACAGGCGGCAATCAATCAGCCCCAGCATTTT.

This clonotype was recorded many times. The genes are TRBV28 and TRBJ2-2; 12 nucleotides align to TRBD2. Germline V gene lookup returns CDR1 MDHEN and CDR2 SYDVKM. The CDR3 is made up of 16 amino acids. The V and J ends lost 8 bases and 9 bases, in that order; junction bases with no gene match: 13. CDR3 residues: CASVLGTSGSGRELFF. The CDR3 DNA reads as TGTGCCAGCGTACTAGGGACTAGCGGGTCGGGCAGGGAGCTGTTTTTT.

The V call is TRBV6-2 or TRBV6-3, the J call TRBJ2-1; 7 positions match TRBD2. J was trimmed by 12 bases and V by 0 bases; bases with no gene match: 14. Germline CDR1 and CDR2: MNHEY and SVGEGT. CDR3 length equals 16 residues. CDR3 amino acids: CASSYSVRESHFRQFF. CDR3 coding DNA: TGTGCCAGCAGTTACTCCGTGCGGGAGAGCCATTTTAGGCAGTTCTTC.

This clonotype was counted many times. The chain is built from TRBV27 and TRBJ2-7, with 11 bases fitting TRBD2. Per the germline V gene, CDR1 is MNHEY and CDR2 is SMNVEV (reference sequence). With 5 bases clipped from V and 6 bases from J, the junction kept 9 bases outside the gene matches. This CDR3 is built from 15 residues. CDR3 residues: CASSPLGLAGGEQYF. CDR3 sequence (DNA): TGTGCCAGCAGTCCCTTGGGGCTAGCGGGAGGCGAGCAGTACTTC.